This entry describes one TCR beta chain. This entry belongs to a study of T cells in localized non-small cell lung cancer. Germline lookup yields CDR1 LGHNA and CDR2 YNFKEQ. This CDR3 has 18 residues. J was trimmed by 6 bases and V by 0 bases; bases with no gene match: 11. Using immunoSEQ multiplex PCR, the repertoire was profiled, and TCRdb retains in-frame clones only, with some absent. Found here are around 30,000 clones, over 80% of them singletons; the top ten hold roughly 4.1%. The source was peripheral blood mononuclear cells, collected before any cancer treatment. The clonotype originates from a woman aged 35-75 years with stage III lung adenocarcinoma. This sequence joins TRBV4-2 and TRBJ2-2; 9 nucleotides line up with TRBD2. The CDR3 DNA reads TGTGCCAGCAGCCAAGAAGGACGCGGGGGGGCCTATGCCGGGGAGCTGTTTTTT. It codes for CASSQEGRGGAYAGELFF.